Below are 32 T cell receptor beta chains sequenced from a single sample in a study of T cell repertoires and leukemia-associated antigens. Each CDR3 protein is one row after TCRdb ran MiXCR on the 5' RACE reads. The sample consists of 10,000 to 13,000 distinct CDR3 sequences, approximately 42% of them appearing once. What these receptors recognize is not known. Sequenced: CD3+ T cells sorted from blood and cultured. All receptors derive from a female donor in good health.

The rearrangement uses TRBV7-9 and TRBJ2-3; 13 bases line up with TRBD2. The ends lost 4 bases at V and 4 bases at J; junction bases unmatched: 5. Per the germline V gene, CDR1 is SEHNR and CDR2 is FQNEAQ (reference sequence). The CDR3 covers 16 residues. DNA of the CDR3: TGTGCCAGCAGCTCGGGACTAGCGGGATGGGCAGATACGCAGTATTTT. It yields the protein CASSSGLAGWADTQYF.

On this clonotype: The junction and the germline gene differ at one end; a read error may be behind it. The chain recombines TRBV18 with TRBJ2-1, with D possibly matching TRBD2 (6 bases). This CDR3 comprises 13 residues. CDR1 is KGHSH, CDR2 LQKENI, per germline. This CDR3 is CTSSPPGVWEQFF. The CDR3 DNA follows: TGTACCAGCTCACCACCGGGAGTTTGGGAGCAGTTCTTC. The whole variable domain, filled in from reference TRBV18 and TRBJ2-1, reads NAGVMQNPRHLVRRRGQEARLRCSPMKGHSHVYWYRQLPEEGLKFMVYLQKENIIDESGMPKERFSAEFPKEGPSILRIQQVVRGDSAAYFCTSSPPGVWEQFFGPGTRLTVL.

This rearrangement joins TRBV20-1 to TRBJ2-7; no clear D. The CDR3 loop spans 12 amino acids. Trimming took 0 bases from V and 3 from J, leaving 6 bases between them. Germline V gene lookup returns CDR1 DFQATT and CDR2 SNEGSKA (reference sequence). CDR3 protein: CSARDKYYEQYF. Written as DNA, the CDR3 is TGCAGTGCTAGAGACAAGTACTACGAGCAGTACTTC.

This clonotype was observed at least ten times. This sequence joins TRBV5-1 and TRBJ2-2, with D possibly TRBD1 on 6 matching bases. CDR3 size: 16 residues. Trimming pared 0 bases from V and 0 bases from J, leaving 9 bases between. Germline V lookup: CDR1 SGHRS, CDR2 YFSETQ. The CDR3 sequence is CASSLEGTPNTGELFF. DNA for the CDR3: TGCGCCAGCAGCTTGGAAGGGACACCGAACACCGGGGAGCTGTTTTTT.

The table lists this clonotype with a few counts. V is TRBV29-1 and J is TRBJ2-2; 7 nucleotides align to TRBD1. CDR1 and CDR2 from the germline V gene are SQVTM and ANQGSEA. The CDR3 length is 13 residues. V shed 2 bases, J shed 7 bases, and the junction held 4 bases outside the gene matches. This chain's CDR3 is CSVERQGGGELFF. The CDR3 region has the DNA TGCAGCGTTGAAAGACAGGGTGGCGGGGAGCTGTTTTTT.

The V call is TRBV27, the J call TRBJ2-3; 7 bases agree with TRBD2. J gave up 0 bases and V 5 bases, and 17 bases lay outside the gene matches. CDR3 size: 19 residues. The V gene's germline CDR1 is MNHEY and CDR2 SMNVEV (reference sequence). CDR3 DNA sequence: TGTGCCAGCAGTCTTCTAGCGGCAGGACTGAGATATAGCACAGATACGCAGTATTTT. It is translated as CASSLLAAGLRYSTDTQYF.

The chain links TRBV7-2 to TRBJ2-3; D remains ambiguous. There are 13 residues in the CDR3. CDR1 and CDR2 from the germline V gene are SGHTA and FQGNSA. Trimming stripped 1 base from V and 2 bases from J, with 4 bases between. In DNA form, the CDR3 reads TGTGCCAGCAGCTTAGGAATCACAGATACGCAGTATTTT. It yields the protein CASSLGITDTQYF.

In this sample, this clonotype turned up many times. The chain links TRBV4-3 to TRBJ2-6; perhaps D is TRBD1 or TRBD2 (6 bases each). CDR1 and CDR2 from the germline V gene are LGHNA and YSLEER. Trimming took off 3 bases at V and 0 bases at J, with 15 bases between the two ends. This CDR3 has 18 amino acids. The CDR3 region has the DNA TGCGCCAGCAGCCACTCGGGGGCCAGGGTCTCTGGGGCCAACGTCCTGACTTTC. Translation gives CASSHSGARVSGANVLTF.

This chain links TRBV20-1 with TRBJ1-1; D possibly corresponds to TRBD1 (6 bases). V shed 0 bases and J shed 8 bases, with 28 bases lying between them. The CDR3 is made up of 18 amino acids. In germline, CDR1 is DFQATT, CDR2 SNEGSKA (reference sequence). CDR3 residues: CSARDLTGMGGPGTEAFF. CDR3 nucleotide sequence: TGCAGTGCTAGAGATCTCACAGGAATGGGGGGGCCAGGCACCGAAGCTTTCTTT.

The sample holds one count of this clonotype. The junction does not match germline at one end; this may be a read error. This chain links TRBV5-3 with TRBJ1-1, with a weak D call TRBD1 (5 bases). TRBV5-3 carries the ORF label, with uncertain function. This CDR3 has 14 amino acids. CDR3 region: CARSLEGMNTEAFF. CDR3 nucleotides: TGTGCCAGAAGTTTGGAGGGGATGAACACTGAAGCTTTCTTT.

The J gene is TRBJ2-3, the V gene TRBV25-1; D gene ambiguous. This CDR3 comprises 14 residues. The V gene's germline CDR1 is MGHDK and CDR2 SYGVNS. V gave up 5 bases and J gave up 0 bases, with 9 bases separating them. The CDR3 reads CASSPSASTDTQYF. The CDR3 DNA reads TGTGCCAGCAGTCCCAGCGCTAGCACAGATACGCAGTATTTT.

This clonotype is medium-sized by share. V usage is TRBV4-3 and J usage is TRBJ1-6; D might be TRBD1 (5 bases). With 0 bases removed from V and 0 bases from J, the gap between germline ends came to 9 bases. The CDR3 length is 17 residues. Per germline, CDR1 LGHNA and CDR2 YSLEER. CDR3 DNA: TGCGCCAGCAGCCAAGAGCGGCAGGGCTCCTATAATTCACCCCTCCACTTT. It codes for CASSQERQGSYNSPLHF.

This chain uses TRBV4-3 with TRBJ2-1; weak D call: TRBD2 (5 bases). The CDR3 is 15 residues long. In germline, CDR1 is LGHNA, CDR2 YSLEER. Trimming removed 4 bases at V and 8 bases at J, with 18 bases between. CDR3 in DNA: TGCGCCAGCAGCCGTACTAGAGAGAACTTAGATGAGCAGTTCTTC. Translating it yields CASSRTRENLDEQFF.

This clonotype is medium-sized. For the CDR3, the DNA is TGTGCCAGCAGTTTAGGTCAATCCTACGAGCAGTACTTC. This gives the protein CASSLGQSYEQYF. The V gene is TRBV12-3 or TRBV12-4, the J gene TRBJ2-7; D not certain. This CDR3 has 13 residues. Trimming took off 1 base at V and 1 base at J, with 5 bases between the two ends.

The chain couples TRBV14 to TRBJ1-1; D not certain. V shed 4 bases and J shed 0 bases, with 6 bases lying between them. CDR3 length: 13 amino acids. Germline V gene lookup returns CDR1 SGHDN and CDR2 FVKESK. CDR3 region: CASSRLLNTEAFF. The CDR3 nucleotides read TGTGCCAGCAGCCGCCTTCTGAACACTGAAGCTTTCTTT.

For this clonotype: The junction differs from germline at one of its ends, possibly a read error. The chain combines TRBV5-1 with TRBJ2-7; the D gene is possibly TRBD1 (6 bases). From germline, CDR1 is SGHRS and CDR2 YFSETQ. The CDR3 runs 14 residues. The CDR3 bases are TGCGCCAGTAGCTTCTGGACAGACTCCTACGAGCAGTACTTC. It specifies CASSFWTDSYEQYF. The entire variable domain, with the rest obtained from reference TRBV5-1 and TRBJ2-7, is as follows: KAGVTQTPRYLIKTRGQQVTLSCSPISGHRSVSWYQQTPGQGLQFLFEYFSETQRNKGNFPGRFSGRQFSNSRSEMNVSTLELGDSALYLCASSFWTDSYEQYFGPGTRLTVT.

The rearrangement joins TRBV7-9 to TRBJ1-1; D remains unclear. CDR1 and CDR2 from the germline V gene are SEHNR and FQNEAQ (reference sequence). CDR3 length: 14 residues. V lost 11 bases, J lost 1 base, and 17 bases lay in between. The CDR3: CACSLGYQNTEAFF. CDR3 coding DNA: TGTGCCTGTAGCTTAGGGTACCAGAACACTGAAGCTTTCTTT.

This clonotype was seen repeatedly, ten times or more. V gene TRBV5-1 combines with J gene TRBJ1-2; D is perhaps TRBD1 (5 bases). This CDR3 is built from 15 residues. Trimming took off 4 bases at V and 4 bases at J, with 17 bases between the two ends. Germline V CDR1 and CDR2: SGHRS, YFSETQ. The CDR3 region has the DNA TGCGCCAGCAGCACGGACACCCCGGGCCTCTATGGCTACACCTTC. Protein product: CASSTDTPGLYGYTF.

The V and J genes are TRBV10-3 and TRBJ2-1; D unresolved. Deletions cut 6 bases from V and 9 bases from J, with 6 bases between. Germline values: CDR1 ENHRY, CDR2 SYGVKD. The CDR3 runs to 10 residues. The CDR3 reads CAIRVGEQFF. The CDR3 nucleotides read TGTGCCATCAGGGTCGGTGAGCAGTTCTTC.

This clonotype is categorized as medium-sized. This sequence joins TRBV7-9 and TRBJ1-1; no definite D call. The CDR3 sequence is 11 residues long. Germline V gives CDR1 SEHNR, CDR2 FQNEAQ (reference sequence). Trimming shortened V by 2 bases and J by 6 bases, and 4 bases separated the two germline ends. CDR3 nucleotides: TGTGCCAGCAGCTTATCGGCTGAAGCTTTCTTT. Translating gives CASSLSAEAFF.

The sample holds a few counts of this clonotype. The rearrangement links TRBV18 to TRBJ2-5; no clear D. From germline, CDR1 is KGHSH and CDR2 LQKENI. CDR3 length equals 17 residues. Trimming took 3 bases from V and 1 from J, leaving 18 bases between them. The CDR3 is CASSPPPRSLIQETQYF. The DNA for the CDR3 is TGTGCCAGCTCACCTCCTCCCCGGAGCCTGATCCAAGAGACCCAGTACTTC.

Remarks on this clonotype: Given the absence of the conserved phenylalanine or tryptophan at the CDR3 end, a read error is likely. The chain links TRBV12-3 or TRBV12-4 to TRBJ1-1, with D possibly matching TRBD1 (6 bases). The CDR3 consists of 14 residues. CDR3 nucleotides: TGTGCCAGCAGTTTAGCGGGGGGGGCTACTGGAGCTTTCCTT. Translation gives CASSLAGGATGAFL.

This chain links TRBV5-1 with TRBJ2-1, with TRBD2 matching over 9 bases. Germline CDR1 reads SGHRS; CDR2 reads YFSETQ. J was trimmed by 10 bases and V by 4 bases; bases with no gene match: 6. This CDR3 contains 13 residues. The CDR3 DNA reads as TGCGCCAGCAGCCAGGGGACTAGCAACGAGCAGTTCTTC. This gives the protein CASSQGTSNEQFF.

The rearrangement uses TRBV9 and TRBJ2-7; the match to TRBD2 covers 7 bases. This CDR3 contains 14 residues. Germline V gene sequence: CDR1 SGDLS, CDR2 YYNGEE. V lost 0 bases, J lost 6 bases, and 6 bases stayed unmatched. The CDR3 DNA is TGTGCCAGCAGCGTAGGCGCTAGCGGCCCCGAGCAGTACTTC. Its translation: CASSVGASGPEQYF.

This clonotype rates as medium-sized. This rearrangement joins TRBV6-6 to TRBJ2-2; D ambiguous. V was cut by 5 bases and J by 7 bases, with 11 bases left in between. The V gene's germline CDR1 is MNHNY and CDR2 SVGAGI (reference sequence). The CDR3 runs 13 residues. The CDR3 sequence is CASSNPLHGELFF. The CDR3 DNA reads as TGTGCCAGCAGTAACCCTCTCCACGGGGAGCTGTTTTTT.

This chain connects TRBV15 to TRBJ2-2; the match to TRBD2 covers 7 bases. CDR3 length: 16 amino acids. V lost 0 bases, J lost 7 bases, and 8 bases stayed unmatched. Germline V CDR1 and CDR2: LNHNV, YYDKDF (reference sequence). The CDR3 DNA is TGTGCCACCAGCAGAGACAGGCGGGAGACGGTCGGGGAGCTGTTTTTT. It yields the protein CATSRDRRETVGELFF.

This clonotype was observed many times. This may be a read error, as it is one base from a much larger clone. The chain carries TRBV20-1 and TRBJ2-3; 9 nucleotides align to TRBD2. Germline values: CDR1 DFQATT, CDR2 SNEGSKA (reference sequence). The CDR3 loop spans 13 amino acids. The DNA of the CDR3 is TGCGGTGCAACAGGACTAGCGAAAGATACGCAGTATTTT. Amino acids: CGATGLAKDTQYF.

This rearrangement joins TRBV5-1 to TRBJ2-1; the D gene is possibly TRBD2 (6 bases). This CDR3 is built from 16 residues. Germline loops: CDR1 SGHRS, CDR2 YFSETQ. The V gene lost 3 bases and the J gene lost 1 base, with 14 bases spanning the gap. The CDR3 sequence: CASSYRSGSSYNEQFF. CDR3 sequence (DNA): TGCGCCAGCAGCTACCGTAGCGGTAGTTCCTACAATGAGCAGTTCTTC.

The chain is built from TRBV20-1 and TRBJ2-5; D is ambiguous. V dropped 6 bases and J dropped 1 base, with 24 bases sitting between them. Per the germline V gene, CDR1 is DFQATT and CDR2 is SNEGSKA (reference sequence). This CDR3 comprises 17 residues. Written as DNA, the CDR3 is TGCAGTGCGAAGGCGGATGGCAGTACACAATTCCAAGAGACCCAGTACTTC. As protein: CSAKADGSTQFQETQYF.

About this clonotype: One junction end does not reproduce the germline sequence, and a read error may be involved. The V gene is TRBV20-1, the J gene TRBJ2-7, with TRBD1 identical over 7 bases. CDR1 is DFQATT, CDR2 SNEGSKA, per germline (reference sequence). The CDR3 spans 12 residues. CDR3 sequence (DNA): TGCGGTGCAAGAACAGGGGAGCACGAGCAGTACTTC. This sequence encodes CGARTGEHEQYF.

On this clonotype itself: No conserved phenylalanine or tryptophan ends this CDR3, so it is likely a read error. J is TRBJ1-1 and V is TRBV4-2; TRBD1 might be the D (5 bases). Germline V gene data show CDR1 as LGHNA and CDR2 as YNFKEQ. The CDR3 runs to 17 residues. The CDR3 reads CASSQDSGDRMNAEAFL. The CDR3 nucleotides are TGTGCCAGCAGCCAAGATTCGGGGGACCGGATGAACGCTGAAGCTTTCCTT.

The genes are TRBV20-1 and TRBJ2-1; TRBD2 aligns across 9 bases. V gave up 4 bases and J gave up 2 bases; unmatched junction bases: 6. The CDR3 length is 15 residues. Germline V gene sequence: CDR1 DFQATT, CDR2 SNEGSKA (reference sequence). As DNA, the CDR3 is TGCAGTGCTACCAGACTAGCGGCCGCCTACAATGAGCAGTTCTTC. This codes for CSATRLAAAYNEQFF.